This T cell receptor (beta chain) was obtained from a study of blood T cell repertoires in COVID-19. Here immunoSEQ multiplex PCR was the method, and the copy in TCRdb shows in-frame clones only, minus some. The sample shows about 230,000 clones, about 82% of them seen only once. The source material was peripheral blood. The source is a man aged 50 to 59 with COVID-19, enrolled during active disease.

The CDR3 here is CASSQDLGGAPQYF. The CDR3 region has the DNA TGTGCCAGCAGCCAAGATCTGGGGGGGGCTCCGCAGTATTTT. The chain employs TRBV3-1 (or the pseudogene TRBV3-2) and TRBJ2-3, with a weak D call TRBD2 (7 bases). The V gene lost 0 bases and the J gene lost 10 bases, with 14 bases spanning the gap. The CDR3 is 14 residues long. Germline V CDR1 and CDR2: LGHDT, YNNKEL (reference sequence).